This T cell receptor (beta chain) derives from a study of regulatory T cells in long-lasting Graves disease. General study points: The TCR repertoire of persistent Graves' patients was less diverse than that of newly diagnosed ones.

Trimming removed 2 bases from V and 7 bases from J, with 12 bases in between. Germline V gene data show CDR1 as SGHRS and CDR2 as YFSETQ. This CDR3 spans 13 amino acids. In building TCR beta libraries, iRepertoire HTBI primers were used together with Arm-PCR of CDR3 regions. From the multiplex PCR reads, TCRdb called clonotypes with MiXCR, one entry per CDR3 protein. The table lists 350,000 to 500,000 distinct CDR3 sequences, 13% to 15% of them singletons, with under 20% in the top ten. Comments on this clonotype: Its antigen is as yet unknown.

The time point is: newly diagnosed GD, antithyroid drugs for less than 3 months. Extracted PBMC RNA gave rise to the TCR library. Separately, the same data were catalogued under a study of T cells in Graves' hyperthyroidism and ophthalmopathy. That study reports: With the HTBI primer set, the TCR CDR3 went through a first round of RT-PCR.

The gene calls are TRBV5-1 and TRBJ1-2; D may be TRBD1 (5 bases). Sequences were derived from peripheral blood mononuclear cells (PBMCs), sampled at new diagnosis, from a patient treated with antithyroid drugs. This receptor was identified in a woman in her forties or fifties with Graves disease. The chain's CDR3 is CASSLRGAVGYTF. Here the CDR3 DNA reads TGCGCCAGCAGCTTACGAGGGGCGGTTGGCTACACCTTC.